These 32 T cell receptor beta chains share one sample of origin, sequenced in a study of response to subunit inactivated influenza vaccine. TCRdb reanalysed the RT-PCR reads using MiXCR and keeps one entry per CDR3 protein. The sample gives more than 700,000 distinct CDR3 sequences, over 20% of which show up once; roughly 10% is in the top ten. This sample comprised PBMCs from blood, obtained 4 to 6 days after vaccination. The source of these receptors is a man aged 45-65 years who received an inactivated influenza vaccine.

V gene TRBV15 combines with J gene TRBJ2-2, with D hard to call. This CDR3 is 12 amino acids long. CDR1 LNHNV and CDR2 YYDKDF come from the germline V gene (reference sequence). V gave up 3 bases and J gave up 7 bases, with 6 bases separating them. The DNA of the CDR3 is TGTGCCACCAGCAGCGCGAGCGGGGAGCTGTTTTTT. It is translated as CATSSASGELFF.

CDR3 protein: CASSQVLLGTGLGEPRTQQYF. In DNA, the CDR3 is TGTGCCAGCAGCCAAGTGTTGTTGGGGACAGGGTTAGGAGAACCACGAACTCAGCAGTACTTC. J is TRBJ2-7 and V is TRBV4-2, with TRBD1 identical over 9 bases. Germline-derived CDR1 and CDR2 are LGHNA and YNFKEQ. With V trimmed by 1 base and J by 8 bases, 27 bases remained unmatched. The CDR3 spans 21 residues.

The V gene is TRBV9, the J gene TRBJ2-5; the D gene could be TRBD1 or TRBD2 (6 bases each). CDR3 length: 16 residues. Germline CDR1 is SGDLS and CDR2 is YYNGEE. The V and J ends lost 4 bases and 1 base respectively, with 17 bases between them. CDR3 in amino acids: CASSSTARGGQETQYF. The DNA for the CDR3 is TGTGCCAGCAGCTCCACCGCCAGGGGAGGCCAAGAGACCCAGTACTTC.

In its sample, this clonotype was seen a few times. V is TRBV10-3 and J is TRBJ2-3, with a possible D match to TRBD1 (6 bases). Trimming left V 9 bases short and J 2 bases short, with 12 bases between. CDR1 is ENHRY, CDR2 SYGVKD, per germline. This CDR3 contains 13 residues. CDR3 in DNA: TGTGCCATTAGAACGGGACACACAGATACGCAGTATTTT. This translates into CAIRTGHTDTQYF.

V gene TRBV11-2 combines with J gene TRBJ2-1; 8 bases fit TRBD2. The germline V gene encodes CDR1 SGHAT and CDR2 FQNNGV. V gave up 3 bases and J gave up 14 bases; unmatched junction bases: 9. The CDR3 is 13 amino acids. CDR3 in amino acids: CASSFGGTSREFF. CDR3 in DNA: TGTGCCAGCAGCTTTGGGGGGACTAGTCGGGAGTTCTTC.

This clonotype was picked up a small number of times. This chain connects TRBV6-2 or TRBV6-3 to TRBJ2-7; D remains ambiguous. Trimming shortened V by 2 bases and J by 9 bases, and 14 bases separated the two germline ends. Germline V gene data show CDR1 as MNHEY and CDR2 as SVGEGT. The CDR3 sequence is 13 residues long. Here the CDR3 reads CASSYVVSFGQYF. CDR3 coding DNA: TGTGCCAGCAGTTACGTGGTGAGTTTCGGGCAGTACTTC.

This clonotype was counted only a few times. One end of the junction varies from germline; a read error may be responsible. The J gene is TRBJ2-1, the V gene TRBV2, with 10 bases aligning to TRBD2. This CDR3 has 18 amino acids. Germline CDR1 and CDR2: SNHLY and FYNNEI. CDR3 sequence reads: CARSLALLAGTSYNEQFF. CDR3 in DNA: TGTGCCCGCAGTTTAGCCCTACTAGCGGGGACCTCCTACAATGAGCAGTTCTTC.

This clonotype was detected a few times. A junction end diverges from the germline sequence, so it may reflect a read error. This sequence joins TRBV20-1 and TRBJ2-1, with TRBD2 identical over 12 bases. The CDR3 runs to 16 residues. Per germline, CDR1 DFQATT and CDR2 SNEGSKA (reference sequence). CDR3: CCARDVRTSGGNEQFF. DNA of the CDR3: TGCTGTGCTAGAGATGTTAGAACTAGCGGGGGGAATGAGCAGTTCTTC.

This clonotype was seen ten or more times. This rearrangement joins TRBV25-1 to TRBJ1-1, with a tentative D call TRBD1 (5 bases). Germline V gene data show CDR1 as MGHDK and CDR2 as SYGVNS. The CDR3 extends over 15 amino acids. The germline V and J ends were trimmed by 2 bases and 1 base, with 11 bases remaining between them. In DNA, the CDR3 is TGTGCCAGCAGTGAAGTGGGACCGCAGAACACTGAAGCTTTCTTT. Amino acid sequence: CASSEVGPQNTEAFF.

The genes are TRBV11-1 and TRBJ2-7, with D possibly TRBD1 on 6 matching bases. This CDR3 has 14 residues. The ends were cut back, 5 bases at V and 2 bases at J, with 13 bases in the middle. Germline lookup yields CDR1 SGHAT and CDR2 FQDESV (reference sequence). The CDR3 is CASSPTDSPYEQYF. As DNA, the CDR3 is TGTGCCAGCAGCCCCACGGACAGCCCCTACGAGCAGTACTTC.

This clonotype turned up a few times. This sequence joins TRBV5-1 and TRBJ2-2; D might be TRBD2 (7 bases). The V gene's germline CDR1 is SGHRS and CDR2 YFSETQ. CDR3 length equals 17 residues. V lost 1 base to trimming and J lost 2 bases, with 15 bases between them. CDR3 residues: CASSLRGAAANTGELFF. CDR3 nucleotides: TGCGCCAGCAGCTTGCGGGGGGCGGCCGCCAACACCGGGGAGCTGTTTTTT.

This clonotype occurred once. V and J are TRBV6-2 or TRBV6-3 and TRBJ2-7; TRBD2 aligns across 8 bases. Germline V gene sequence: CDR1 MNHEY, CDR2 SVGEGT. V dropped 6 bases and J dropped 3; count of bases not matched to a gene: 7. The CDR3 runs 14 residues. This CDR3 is CASRLAGSYYEQYF. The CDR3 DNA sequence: TGTGCCAGCAGATTAGCGGGATCGTACTACGAGCAGTACTTC.

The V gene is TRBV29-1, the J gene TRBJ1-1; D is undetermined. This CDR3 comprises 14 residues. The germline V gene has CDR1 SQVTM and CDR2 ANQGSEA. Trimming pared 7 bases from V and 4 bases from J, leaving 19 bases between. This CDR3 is CSGTLQASSTEAFF. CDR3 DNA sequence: TGCAGCGGAACGCTACAAGCCTCCAGCACTGAAGCTTTCTTT.

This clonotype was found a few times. CDR3 in DNA: TGCGCCAGCAGCCAAGGCCAGGGGAGGTTCAATCAGCCCCAGCATTTT. Amino acid sequence: CASSQGQGRFNQPQHF. The chain carries TRBV4-1 and TRBJ1-5; the D gene is possibly TRBD1 (6 bases). From germline, CDR1 is MGHRA and CDR2 YSYEKL. This CDR3 spans 16 amino acids. The V end was cut by 1 base, the J end by 3 bases, with 13 bases between.

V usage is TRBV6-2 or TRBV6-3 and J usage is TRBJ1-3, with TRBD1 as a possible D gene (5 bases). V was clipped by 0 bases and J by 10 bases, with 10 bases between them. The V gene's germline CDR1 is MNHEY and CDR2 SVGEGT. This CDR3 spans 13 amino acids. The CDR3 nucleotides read TGTGCCAGCAGTTACTCCGGCCAGGGTACCATATATTTT. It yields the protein CASSYSGQGTIYF.

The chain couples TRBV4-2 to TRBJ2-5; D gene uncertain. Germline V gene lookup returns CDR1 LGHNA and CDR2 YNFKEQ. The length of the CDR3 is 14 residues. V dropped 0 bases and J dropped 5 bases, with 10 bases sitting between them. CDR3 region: CASSQDFKDETQYF. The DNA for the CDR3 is TGTGCCAGCAGCCAAGACTTTAAAGACGAGACCCAGTACTTC.

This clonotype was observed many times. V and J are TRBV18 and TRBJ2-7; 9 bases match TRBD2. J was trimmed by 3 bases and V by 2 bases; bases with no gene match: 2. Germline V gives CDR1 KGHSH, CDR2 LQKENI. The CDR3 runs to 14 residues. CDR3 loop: CASSPGSGSYEQYF. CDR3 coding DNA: TGTGCCAGCTCACCAGGTAGCGGGAGCTACGAGCAGTACTTC.

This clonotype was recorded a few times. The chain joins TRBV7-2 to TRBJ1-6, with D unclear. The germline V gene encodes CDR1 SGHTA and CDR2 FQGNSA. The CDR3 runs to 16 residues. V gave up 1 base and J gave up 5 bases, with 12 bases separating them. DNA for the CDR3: TGTGCCAGCAGCTTAGTAGGCGGTGTCGATAATTCACCCCTCCACTTT. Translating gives CASSLVGGVDNSPLHF.

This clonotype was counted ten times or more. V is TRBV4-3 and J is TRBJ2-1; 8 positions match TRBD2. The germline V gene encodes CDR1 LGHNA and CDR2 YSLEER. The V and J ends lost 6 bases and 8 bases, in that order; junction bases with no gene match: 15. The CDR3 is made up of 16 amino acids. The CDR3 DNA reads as TGCGCCAGCAGTCCCAGAAGTAGCGGGAATGACGATGAGCAGTTCTTC. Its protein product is CASSPRSSGNDDEQFF.

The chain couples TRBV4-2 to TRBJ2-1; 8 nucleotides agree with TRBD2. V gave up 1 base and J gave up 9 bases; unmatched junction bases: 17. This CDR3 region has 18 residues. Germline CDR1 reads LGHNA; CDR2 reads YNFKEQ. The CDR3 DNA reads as TGTGCCAGCAGCCAAGCGGCCGTAACGGTGCGGGAGGATGCTGAGCAGTTCTTC. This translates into CASSQAAVTVREDAEQFF.

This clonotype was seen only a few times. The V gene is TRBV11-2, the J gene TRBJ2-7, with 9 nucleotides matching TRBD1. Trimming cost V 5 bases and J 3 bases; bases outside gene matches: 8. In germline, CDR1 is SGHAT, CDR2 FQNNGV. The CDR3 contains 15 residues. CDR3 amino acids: CASSKPGQGHYEQYF. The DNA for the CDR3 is TGTGCCAGCAGCAAACCGGGACAGGGACACTACGAGCAGTACTTC.

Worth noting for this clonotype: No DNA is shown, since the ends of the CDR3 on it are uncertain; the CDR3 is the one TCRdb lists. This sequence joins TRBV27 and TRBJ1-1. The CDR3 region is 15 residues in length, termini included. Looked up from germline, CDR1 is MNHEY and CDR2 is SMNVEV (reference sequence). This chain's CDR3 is CASSSSRRERTEAFF.

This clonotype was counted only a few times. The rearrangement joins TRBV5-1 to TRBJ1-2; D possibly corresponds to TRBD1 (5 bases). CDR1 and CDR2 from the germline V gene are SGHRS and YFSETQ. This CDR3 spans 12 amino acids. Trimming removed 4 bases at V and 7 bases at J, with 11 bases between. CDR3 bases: TGCGCCAGCAGCCCCCAGGGATCTGGCTACACCTTC. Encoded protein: CASSPQGSGYTF.

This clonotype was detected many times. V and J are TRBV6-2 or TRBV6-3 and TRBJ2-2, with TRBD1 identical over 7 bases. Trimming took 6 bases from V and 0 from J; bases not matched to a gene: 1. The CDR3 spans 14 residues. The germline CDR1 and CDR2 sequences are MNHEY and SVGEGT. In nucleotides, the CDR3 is TGTGCCAGCAGACAGGGGACGAACACCGGGGAGCTGTTTTTT. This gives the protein CASRQGTNTGELFF.

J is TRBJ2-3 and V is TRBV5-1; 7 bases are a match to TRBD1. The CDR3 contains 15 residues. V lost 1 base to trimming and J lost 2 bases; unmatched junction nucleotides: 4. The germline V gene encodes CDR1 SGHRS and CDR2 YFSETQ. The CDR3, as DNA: TGCGCCAGCAGCTTGCGACAGGGTAACACAGATACGCAGTATTTT. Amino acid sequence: CASSLRQGNTDTQYF.

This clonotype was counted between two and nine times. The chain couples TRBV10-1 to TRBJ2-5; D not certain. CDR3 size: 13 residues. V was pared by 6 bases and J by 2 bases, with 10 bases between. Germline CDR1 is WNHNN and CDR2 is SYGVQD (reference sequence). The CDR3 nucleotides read TGCGCCAGCAGCAAAGAATCTCAAGAGACCCAGTACTTC. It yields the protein CASSKESQETQYF.

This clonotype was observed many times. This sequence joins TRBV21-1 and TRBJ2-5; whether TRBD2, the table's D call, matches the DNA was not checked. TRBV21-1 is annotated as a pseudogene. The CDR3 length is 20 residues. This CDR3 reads CASSPPPGASGGRLKETQYF. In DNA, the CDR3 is TGTGCCAGCAGCCCCCCCCCTGGGGCTAGCGGGGGACGACTGAAAGAGACCCAGTACTTC.

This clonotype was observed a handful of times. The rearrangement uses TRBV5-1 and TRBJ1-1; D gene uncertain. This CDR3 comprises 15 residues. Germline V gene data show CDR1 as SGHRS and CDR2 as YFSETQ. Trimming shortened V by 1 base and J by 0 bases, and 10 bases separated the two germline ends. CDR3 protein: CASSLMTSMNTEAFF. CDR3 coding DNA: TGCGCCAGCAGCTTGATGACTTCCATGAACACTGAAGCTTTCTTT.

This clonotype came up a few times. CDR3 sequence: CASSLGGPTEANYGYTF. The CDR3 DNA reads TGTGCCAGCAGCCTCGGGGGACCGACGGAAGCTAACTATGGCTACACCTTC. The chain carries TRBV3-1 and TRBJ1-2, with D maybe TRBD1 (5 bases). The CDR3 consists of 17 residues. Between the trimmed V and J ends, which lost 4 bases and 0 bases, there was a span of 18 bases. Germline V gene lookup returns CDR1 LGHDT and CDR2 YNNKEL (reference sequence).

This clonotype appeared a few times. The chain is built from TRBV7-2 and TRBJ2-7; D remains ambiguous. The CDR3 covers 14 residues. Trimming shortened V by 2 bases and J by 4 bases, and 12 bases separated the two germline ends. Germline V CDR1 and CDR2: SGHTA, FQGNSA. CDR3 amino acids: CASSLSEGIYEQYF. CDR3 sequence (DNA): TGTGCCAGCAGCTTATCGGAAGGGATATACGAGCAGTACTTC.

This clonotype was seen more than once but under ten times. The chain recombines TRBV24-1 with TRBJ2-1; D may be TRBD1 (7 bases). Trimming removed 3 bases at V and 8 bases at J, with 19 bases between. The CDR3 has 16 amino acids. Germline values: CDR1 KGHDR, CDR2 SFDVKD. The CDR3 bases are TGTGCCACCAGTGATCCCAGGGGGGAAAATCTCGATGAGCAGTTCTTC. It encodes CATSDPRGENLDEQFF.

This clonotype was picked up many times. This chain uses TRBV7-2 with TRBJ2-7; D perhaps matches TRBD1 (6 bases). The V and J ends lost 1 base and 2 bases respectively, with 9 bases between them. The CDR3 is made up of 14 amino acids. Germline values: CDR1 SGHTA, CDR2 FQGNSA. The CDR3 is CASSLGTVTYEQYF. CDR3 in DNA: TGTGCCAGCAGCTTAGGGACAGTGACCTACGAGCAGTACTTC.